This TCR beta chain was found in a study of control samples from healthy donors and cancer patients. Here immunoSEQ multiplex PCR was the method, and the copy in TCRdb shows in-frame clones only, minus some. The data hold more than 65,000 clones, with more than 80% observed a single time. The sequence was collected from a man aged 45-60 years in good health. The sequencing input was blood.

CDR3 nucleotide sequence: TGTGCCACCAGTGACCGACCAACGCGACGGGGCACTGAAGCTTTCTTT. Its protein is CATSDRPTRRGTEAFF. The chain has TRBV24-1 and TRBJ1-1; D is uncertain. CDR1 is KGHDR and CDR2 is SFDVKD in the germline V gene. V was pared by 4 bases and J by 4 bases, with 18 bases between. There are 16 residues in the CDR3.